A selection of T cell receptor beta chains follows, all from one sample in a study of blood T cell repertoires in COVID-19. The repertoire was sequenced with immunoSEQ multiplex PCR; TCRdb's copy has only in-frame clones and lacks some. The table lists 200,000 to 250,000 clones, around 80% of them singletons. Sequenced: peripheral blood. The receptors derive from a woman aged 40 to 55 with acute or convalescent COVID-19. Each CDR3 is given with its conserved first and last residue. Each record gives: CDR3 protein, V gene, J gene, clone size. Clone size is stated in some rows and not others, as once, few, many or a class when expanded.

CDR3: CASSPKGDEQYF
V: TRBV18
J: TRBJ2-7
size: -

CDR3: CASGLTGGTDTQYF
V: TRBV12-5
J: TRBJ2-3
size: once

CDR3: CASSLSRRDRGNSPLHF
V: TRBV28
J: TRBJ1-6
size: -

CDR3: CATSDSRAGQGRSVAFF
V: TRBV24-1
J: TRBJ1-1
size: -

CDR3: CASSQDTAGSSEQYF
V: TRBV3-1/TRBV3-2
J: TRBJ2-7
size: -

CDR3: CASSISGGAKAHEQYF
V: TRBV19
J: TRBJ2-7
size: -

CDR3: CASSLAGRAGRSYNEQFF
V: TRBV5-6
J: TRBJ2-1
size: -

CDR3: CASSPGTSGRAGDTQYF
V: TRBV19
J: TRBJ2-3
size: -

CDR3: CASSLARLAGASYEQYF
V: TRBV7-6
J: TRBJ2-7
size: -

CDR3: CASSPTSTAYEQYF
V: TRBV5-1
J: TRBJ2-7
size: -

CDR3: CASSYPPRGRAGELFF
V: TRBV6-6
J: TRBJ2-2
size: -

CDR3: CASSSGGGTEAFF
V: TRBV11-3
J: TRBJ1-1
size: -

CDR3: CASSQRRGGELFF
V: TRBV4-1
J: TRBJ2-2
size: -

CDR3: CASSYTHRVGSKNIQYF
V: TRBV27
J: TRBJ2-4
size: -

CDR3: CASSSARGWESNQPQHF
V: TRBV5-6
J: TRBJ1-5
size: few

CDR3: CASSLSSSDEQFF
V: TRBV7-3
J: TRBJ2-1
size: -

CDR3: CASSDSGLAITDTQYF
V: TRBV6-4
J: TRBJ2-3
size: -

CDR3: CSVESMGQEQFF
V: TRBV29-1
J: TRBJ2-1
size: -

CDR3: CASSRIRDRSSYEQYF
V: TRBV4-1
J: TRBJ2-7
size: -

CDR3: CASSEVTPAYNEQFF
V: TRBV6-1
J: TRBJ2-1
size: -